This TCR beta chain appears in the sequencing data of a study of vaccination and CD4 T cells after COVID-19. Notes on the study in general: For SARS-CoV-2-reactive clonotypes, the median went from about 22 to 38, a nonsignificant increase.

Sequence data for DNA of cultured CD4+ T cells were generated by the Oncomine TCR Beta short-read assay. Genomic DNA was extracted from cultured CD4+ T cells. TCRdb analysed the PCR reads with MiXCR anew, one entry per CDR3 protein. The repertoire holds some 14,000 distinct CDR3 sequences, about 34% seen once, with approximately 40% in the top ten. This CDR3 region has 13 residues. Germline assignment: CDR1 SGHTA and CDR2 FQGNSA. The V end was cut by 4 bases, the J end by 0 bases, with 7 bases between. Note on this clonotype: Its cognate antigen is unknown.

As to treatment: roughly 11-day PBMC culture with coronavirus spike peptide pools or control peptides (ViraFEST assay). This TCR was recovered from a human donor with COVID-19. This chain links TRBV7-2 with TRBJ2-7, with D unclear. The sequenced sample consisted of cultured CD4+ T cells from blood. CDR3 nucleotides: TGTGCCAGCAGCTCGGCCAGCTCCTACGAGCAGTACTTC. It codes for CASSSASSYEQYF.